This T cell receptor (beta chain) derives from a study of prognosis after radiotherapy for stage I lung cancer. For the study at large: In this cohort, every patient with non-small cell lung cancer was regarded as medically inoperable.

Study-level results: Reportedly, the usage of TRBV and TRBJ genes was not the same in patients with and without metastases. A determination of whether the expanded TCR clones were tumor-specific was not made.

This clonotype was observed many times. Its antigen is not known. The TCR beta CDR3 region was amplified from genomic DNA, with two rounds of multiplex PCR being used for the amplification. For every TRBV and TRBJ gene, a specific primer was used in first-round PCR. From the multiplex PCR reads, TCRdb called clonotypes with MiXCR, one entry per CDR3 protein. The sample yields tens of thousands of distinct CDR3 sequences, just over 40% seen once. Researchers took approximately 5.4 milliliters of peripheral blood at each of two time points. This CDR3 is built from 14 residues. The germline CDR1 and CDR2 sequences are LGHDT and YNNKEL (reference sequence). Trimming took 3 bases from V and 7 from J; bases not matched to a gene: 7.

The genes are TRBV3-1 and TRBJ1-2, with 8 bases aligning to TRBD1. Sequencing was performed on PBMCs, taken before or after stereotactic body radiation therapy (not recorded which). The origin of this receptor is a donor older than 45 with non-small cell lung cancer. CDR3 region: CASSHGQGMGGYTF. The CDR3 DNA reads TGTGCCAGCAGCCATGGACAGGGAATGGGTGGCTACACCTTC.